This paragraph reports one T cell receptor beta chain. Using immunoSEQ multiplex PCR, the repertoire was profiled, and TCRdb retains in-frame clones only, with some absent. The data hold around 61,000 clones, with around 91% observed a single time. These data are taken from a study of T cell changes during pregnancy in multiple sclerosis. V shed 6 bases and J 8 bases; nucleotides not matched to a gene: 11. This CDR3 comprises 14 residues. CDR1 and CDR2 from the germline V gene are MNHEY and SVGAGI. This TCR derives from a female donor in good health, enrolled as a control in a pregnancy study. Specimen: peripheral blood, collected in the third trimester of pregnancy. V gene TRBV6-5 combines with J gene TRBJ1-2, with 8 bases matching TRBD1. The CDR3 DNA reads as TGTGCCAGCAGATACGGGACAGGAATTTGGGGCTACACCTTC. Residues: CASRYGTGIWGYTF.